The sample holds a few counts of the clone carrying this TCR beta chain. These data come from a study of Ad26.COV2.S vaccination and SARS-CoV-2 variants. About the study: The donor was enrolled in the Ad26.COV2.S arm of the COV1001 trial.

Clones were sequenced by immunoSEQ multiplex PCR, and TCRdb holds only the in-frame ones, with some missing. This sample has some 390,000 clones, with approximately 91% found just once. This CDR3 is built from 16 residues. Germline lookup yields CDR1 MNHEY and CDR2 SVGAGI. The V gene lost 0 bases and the J gene lost 0 bases, with 6 bases spanning the gap. Specified treatment: 15 to 20 received Ad26.COV2.S at low or high dose, single or two shots; several received placebo; per-sample allocation not given. Sample collection was performed on day 63 after the first vaccine or placebo injection. An adult donor aged 18-55 years was enrolled in Boston.

The chain recombines TRBV6-5 with TRBJ2-6, with D possibly being TRBD2 (6 bases). The source is a person between 18 and 60 years old who received the Ad26.COV2.S COVID-19 vaccine or a placebo. Sequenced here: peripheral blood, sampled in a trial of Ad26.COV2.S vaccine versus placebo. CDR3 sequence: CASSYSGGSGANVLTF. The CDR3 DNA follows: TGTGCCAGCAGTTACTCGGGGGGCTCTGGGGCCAACGTCCTGACTTTC.